The subject of this entry is one T cell receptor (beta chain). Its binding antigen is unknown. Base-call qualities are not available, and no considerably larger clone is one nucleotide away. This record comes from a study of blood T cell repertoires in COVID-19 (dated by TCRdb to 2018 to 2020). Background for the entire study: Samples covering the acute and convalescent phases of COVID-19 were provided by collaborators in the United States, Italy and Spain. The prospective study material was composed of cDNA or gDNA derived from T cells, B-cell-depleted T cells, or PBMCs. Deeply sampled blood TCRbeta repertoires from subjects exposed to, actively infected with, or recovered from COVID-19 were included in the dataset. The repertoires were made available in a free public database intended to serve as a resource for research on the immune response to SARS-CoV-2. The samples were drawn from two sources: the first 160 participants of the ongoing ImmuneRACE study, and about 1,300 subjects contributed by 6 global collaborators. The sample metadata nearly always contained a de-identified subject ID, COVID-19 status, age in years and sex. Where available, HLA class I and class II types were obtained from metadata supplied by the sample provider rather than from assay-based typing. General findings and caveats noted by the study authors: Clinical and demographic metadata were provided uncurated, with the amount varying by source and participant.

TCRbeta CDR3 regions were amplified from genomic DNA using the immunoSEQ Assay, a bias-controlled multiplex PCR. Concerning the study's data processing: The number of nucleated cells in each sample was estimated from the amplification of reference gene primers within the assay. Sequence reads were collapsed and filtered to measure the absolute abundance of every unique TCRbeta CDR3 rearrangement. For each sample, productive Simpson clonality was calculated by taking the square root of Simpson's diversity index across productive rearrangements. TCRdb retrieved this table from immuneACCESS and kept in-frame rearrangements only. Not all clones are present; in checked studies, unresolved V genes account for under half, and no reason is known for the remainder. From that table come the V and J calls and clone size; the DNA was used to work out D and trimming. For this sample there are 230,000 or so clones; approximately 80% appear just once. Of the sample, 7.5% is held by the ten largest clones.

From cysteine to phenylalanine, the CDR3 is 14 amino acids long. Only CDR3 DNA is held: 42 bases, read in frame from base 1. The germline V gene supplies CDR1 SQVTM and CDR2 ANQGSEA. Trimming at the junction amounts to 2 bases on V and 0 bases on J, and the germline ends lie 10 bases apart. One collaborating source in Seattle enrolled patients while the patients were actively infected and followed the patients over time throughout the course of disease. Collaborating institutions collected whole blood in K2EDTA tubes following their own protocols. For TCRbeta analysis, collaborators shipped samples in one of three forms: frozen whole blood, isolated PBMCs, or DNA extracted from either of those sample types.

Specimen: peripheral blood. This TCR derives from an elderly woman with COVID-19, enrolled during active disease. In this chain, TRBV29-1 is recombined with TRBJ1-2; D gene: possibly TRBD1, on 6 matching bases. CDR3 region: CSVETGPANYGYTF. The nucleotide sequence is TGCAGCGTTGAAACAGGGCCGGCTAACTATGGCTACACCTTC.